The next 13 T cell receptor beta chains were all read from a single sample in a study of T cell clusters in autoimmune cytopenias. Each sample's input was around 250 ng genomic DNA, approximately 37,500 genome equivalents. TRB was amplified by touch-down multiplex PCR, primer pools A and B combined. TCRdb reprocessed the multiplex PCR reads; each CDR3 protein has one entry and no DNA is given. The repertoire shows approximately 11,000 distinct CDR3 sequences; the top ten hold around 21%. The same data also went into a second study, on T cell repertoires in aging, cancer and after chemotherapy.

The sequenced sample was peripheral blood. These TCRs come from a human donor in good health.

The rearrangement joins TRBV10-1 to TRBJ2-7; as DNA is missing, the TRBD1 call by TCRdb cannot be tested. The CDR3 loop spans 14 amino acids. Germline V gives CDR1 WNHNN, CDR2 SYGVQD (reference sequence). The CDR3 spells CASSTGTGDYEQYF.

The CDR3 reads CASSSTRSSPLHF. The chain carries TRBV7-9 and TRBJ1-6. CDR3 length: 13 residues. Germline V gene data show CDR1 as SEHNR and CDR2 as FQNEAQ (reference sequence). Using reference TRBV7-9 and TRBJ1-6 for the parts outside the CDR3, the full variable domain is DTGVSQNPRHKITKRGQNVTFRCDPISEHNRLYWYRQTLGQGPEFLTYFQNEAQLEKSRLLSDRFSAERPKGSFSTLEIQRTEQGDSAMYLCASSSTRSSPLHFGNGTRLTVT.

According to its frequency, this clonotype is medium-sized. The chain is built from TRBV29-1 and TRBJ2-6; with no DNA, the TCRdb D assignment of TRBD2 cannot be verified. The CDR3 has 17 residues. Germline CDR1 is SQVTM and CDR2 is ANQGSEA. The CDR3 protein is CSVFVRGKATGANVLTF.

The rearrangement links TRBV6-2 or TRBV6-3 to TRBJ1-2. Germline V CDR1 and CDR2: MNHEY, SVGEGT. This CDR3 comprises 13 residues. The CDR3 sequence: CASSLGWGYGYTF.

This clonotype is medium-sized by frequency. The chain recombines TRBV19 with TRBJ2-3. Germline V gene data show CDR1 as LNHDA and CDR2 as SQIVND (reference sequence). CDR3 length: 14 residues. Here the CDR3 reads CASSISGSTDTQYF.

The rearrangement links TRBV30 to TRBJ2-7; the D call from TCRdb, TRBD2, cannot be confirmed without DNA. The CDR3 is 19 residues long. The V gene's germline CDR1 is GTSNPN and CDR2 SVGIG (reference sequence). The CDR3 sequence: CAWRRGPAGGPRRYYEQYF.

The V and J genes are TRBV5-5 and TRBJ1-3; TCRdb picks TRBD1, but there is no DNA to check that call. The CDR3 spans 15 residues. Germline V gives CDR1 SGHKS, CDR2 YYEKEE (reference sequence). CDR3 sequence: CASRFGQGDGNTIYF.

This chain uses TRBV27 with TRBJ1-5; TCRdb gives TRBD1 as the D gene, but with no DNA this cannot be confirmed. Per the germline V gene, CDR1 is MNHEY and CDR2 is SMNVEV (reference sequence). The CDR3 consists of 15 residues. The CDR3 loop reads CASRGGTDSNQPQHF.

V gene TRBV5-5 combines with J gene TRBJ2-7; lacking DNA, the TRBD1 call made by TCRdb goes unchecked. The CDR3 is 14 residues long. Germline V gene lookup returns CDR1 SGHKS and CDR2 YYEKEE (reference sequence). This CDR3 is CASSRGDSLGEQYF.

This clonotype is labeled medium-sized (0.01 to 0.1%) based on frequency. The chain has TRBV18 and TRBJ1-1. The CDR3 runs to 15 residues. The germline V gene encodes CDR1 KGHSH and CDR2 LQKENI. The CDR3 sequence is CASSPLGDADTEAFF.

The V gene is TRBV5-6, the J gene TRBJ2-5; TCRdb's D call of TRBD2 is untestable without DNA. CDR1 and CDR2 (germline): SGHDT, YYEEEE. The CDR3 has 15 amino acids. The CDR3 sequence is CASSLVGSLAETQYF.

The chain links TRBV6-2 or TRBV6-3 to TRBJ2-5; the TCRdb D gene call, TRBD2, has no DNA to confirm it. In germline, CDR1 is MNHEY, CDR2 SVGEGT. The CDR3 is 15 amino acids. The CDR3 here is CASSYSQRDQETQYF.

The CDR3 sequence: CASSLQPNYGYTF. This chain uses TRBV6-5 with TRBJ1-2. Germline V gene data show CDR1 as MNHEY and CDR2 as SVGAGI. CDR3 length: 13 residues.